Presented here are 18 T cell receptor beta chains from one specimen sequenced in a study of blood T cell repertoires in COVID-19. Assay: immunoSEQ multiplex PCR; the TCRdb copy retains only in-frame clones and omits some. The sample holds under 350,000 clones, approximately 86% seen once. The sample was PBMCs or T cells enriched from blood (not recorded which). Receptors originate from a woman aged 35 to 49 with acute COVID-19.

The chain has TRBV6-1 and TRBJ1-1; 12 positions agree with TRBD1. The germline V gene has CDR1 MNHNS and CDR2 SASEGT. Trimming took 3 bases from V and 6 from J; bases not matched to a gene: 5. The CDR3 is made up of 15 amino acids. CDR3 residues: CASSDPGQGASEAFF. The DNA of the CDR3 is TGTGCCAGCAGTGATCCGGGACAGGGGGCCTCTGAAGCTTTCTTT.

A single count supports this clone. This rearrangement joins TRBV5-5 to TRBJ2-5; TRBD2 matches 11 bases. The junction had 13 bases not matched to a gene; V was cut back by 4 bases and J by 2 bases. This CDR3 has 18 amino acids. Germline loops: CDR1 SGHKS, CDR2 YYEKEE (reference sequence). CDR3 region: CASSGRTLAGGQQETQYF. For the CDR3, the DNA is TGTGCCAGCAGCGGAAGAACTTTAGCGGGGGGGCAACAAGAGACCCAGTACTTC.

The chain links TRBV9 to TRBJ2-2; no definite D call. V was clipped by 0 bases and J by 4 bases, with 7 bases between them. CDR1 and CDR2 from the germline V gene are SGDLS and YYNGEE. The length of the CDR3 is 14 residues. The CDR3: CASSVADTTGELFF. The CDR3 DNA reads TGTGCCAGCAGCGTAGCAGACACCACCGGGGAGCTGTTTTTT.

This clone was detected once. This sequence joins TRBV10-1 and TRBJ2-4, with D perhaps matching TRBD1 (6 bases). The CDR3 covers 14 residues. V lost 3 bases to trimming and J lost 8 bases, with 14 bases between them. From germline, CDR1 is WNHNN and CDR2 SYGVQD (reference sequence). The CDR3 reads CASSDGTGTDIQYF. For the CDR3, the DNA is TGCGCCAGCAGTGACGGAACAGGGACGGACATTCAGTACTTC.

The V and J genes are TRBV7-2 and TRBJ2-3, with D tentatively TRBD2 (5 bases). V shed 3 bases and J shed 2 bases, with 15 bases lying between them. CDR3 length: 16 residues. In germline, CDR1 is SGHTA, CDR2 FQGNSA. CDR3 sequence (DNA): TGTGCCAGCAGCTTCCTCTCTACCGGGGTCACAGATACGCAGTATTTT. Translated, it gives CASSFLSTGVTDTQYF.

This clone was recorded only once. The rearrangement joins TRBV5-4 to TRBJ2-7; the match to TRBD2 covers 12 bases. J was trimmed by 5 bases and V by 0 bases; bases with no gene match: 9. In germline, CDR1 is SGHNT, CDR2 YYREEE (reference sequence). The CDR3 has 17 residues. The CDR3 DNA follows: TGTGCCAGCAGCTTGGAACCTAGCGGGAGGGCCGGGGACGAGCAGTACTTC. Protein: CASSLEPSGRAGDEQYF.

In the case of this clone: This same CDR3 is encoded by further DNA sequences in the sample. The V and J genes are TRBV18 and TRBJ1-3, with a possible D match to TRBD1 (6 bases). The length of the CDR3 is 15 residues. Germline V CDR1 and CDR2: KGHSH, LQKENI. Trimming took 4 bases from V and 0 from J, leaving 10 bases between them. The CDR3 DNA reads as TGTGCCAGCTCACTCCAGGGGAACTCTGGAAACACCATATATTTT. Its translation: CASSLQGNSGNTIYF. Filled out from reference TRBV18 and TRBJ1-3, the complete variable domain reads NAGVMQNPRHLVRRRGQEARLRCSPMKGHSHVYWYRQLPEEGLKFMVYLQKENIIDESGMPKERFSAEFPKEGPSILRIQQVVRGDSAAYFCASSLQGNSGNTIYFGEGSWLTVV.

The rearrangement uses TRBV19 and TRBJ2-6; D is possibly TRBD2 (6 bases). There are 17 residues in the CDR3. V was pared by 3 bases and J by 0 bases, with 12 bases between. Germline CDR1 is LNHDA and CDR2 is SQIVND (reference sequence). CDR3 DNA: TGTGCCAGTAGTATTGGGGGGACGGTCTCTGGGGCCAACGTCCTGACTTTC. Protein product: CASSIGGTVSGANVLTF.

The J gene is TRBJ2-3, the V gene TRBV15, with D uncertain. The CDR3 runs to 13 residues. Trimming cost V 3 bases and J 5 bases, with 9 bases left between them. Germline-derived CDR1 and CDR2 are LNHNV and YYDKDF (reference sequence). The CDR3 DNA reads as TGTGCCACCAGCAGCAGGCTTCAAGATACGCAGTATTTT. It translates to CATSSRLQDTQYF.

This rearrangement joins TRBV25-1 to TRBJ1-6; 10 nucleotides line up with TRBD1. V trimming: 8 bases; J trimming: 7 bases; junction bases outside the gene matches: 14. CDR1 MGHDK and CDR2 SYGVNS come from the germline V gene. The CDR3 totals 17 residues. Here the CDR3 DNA reads TGTGCCAGCGGGGGATACCGGGACAGGGGTTCGAATTCACCCCTCCACTTT. It translates to CASGGYRDRGSNSPLHF.

V usage is TRBV7-9 and J usage is TRBJ2-5; 9 bases line up with TRBD1. Looked up from germline, CDR1 is SEHNR and CDR2 is FQNEAQ (reference sequence). J lost 4 bases, V lost 5 bases, and 5 bases had no gene match. CDR3 size: 14 residues. CDR3: CASSRGQGRETQYF. The CDR3 nucleotides read TGTGCCAGCAGCCGCGGACAGGGGCGAGAGACCCAGTACTTC.

The chain is built from TRBV7-2 and TRBJ2-7; 10 bases match TRBD1. This CDR3 region has 14 residues. Germline assignment: CDR1 SGHTA and CDR2 FQGNSA. Trimming at V came to 3 bases and at J to 4 bases, leaving 3 bases not matched to a gene. CDR3 nucleotide sequence: TGTGCCAGCAGCTTCGGGACAGGGGAGTACGAGCAGTACTTC. Amino acids: CASSFGTGEYEQYF. The complete variable domain, with remaining parts taken from reference TRBV7-2 and TRBJ2-7, reads GAGVSQSPSNKVTEKGKDVELRCDPISGHTALYWYRQSLGQGLEFLIYFQGNSAPDKSGLPSDRFSAERTGGSVSTLTIQRTQQEDSAVYLCASSFGTGEYEQYFGPGTRLTVT.

V is TRBV7-2 and J is TRBJ2-1; 7 nucleotides agree with TRBD2. V gave up 2 bases and J gave up 3 bases; unmatched junction bases: 7. Germline V gene sequence: CDR1 SGHTA, CDR2 FQGNSA. The CDR3 extends over 16 amino acids. CDR3 bases: TGTGCCAGCAGCTTATATGCGGGAGAGGACTACAATGAGCAGTTCTTC. It codes for CASSLYAGEDYNEQFF.

The table lists this clone with a few counts. The chain employs TRBV4-3 and TRBJ1-1; 7 bases match TRBD1. Germline CDR1 LGHNA, CDR2 YSLEER. This CDR3 is built from 18 residues. V was clipped by 0 bases and J by 1 base; unmatched bases: 11. The CDR3 region is CASSQDPYGTVGNTEAFF. The CDR3, as DNA: TGCGCCAGCAGCCAAGATCCTTATGGGACAGTGGGGAACACTGAAGCTTTCTTT.

The gene calls are TRBV5-6 and TRBJ2-7; 9 nucleotides line up with TRBD1. CDR1 and CDR2 (germline): SGHDT, YYEEEE. The CDR3 consists of 17 residues. V trimming: 4 bases; J trimming: 2 bases; junction bases outside the gene matches: 13. CDR3 sequence reads: CASSRLDRGFRAYEQYF. CDR3 nucleotides: TGTGCCAGCAGCCGGCTGGACAGGGGCTTTCGAGCCTACGAGCAGTACTTC.

The genes are TRBV4-3 and TRBJ2-3, with 10 positions matching TRBD2. The J segment lost 6 bases and the V segment lost 1 base, leaving 19 bases of the junction unmatched. In germline, CDR1 is LGHNA, CDR2 YSLEER. The CDR3 contains 20 residues. DNA of the CDR3: TGCGCCAGCAGCCAAGTTAGAGCGGGAGGGCTAACATCCCGACCGGATACGCAGTATTTT. This codes for CASSQVRAGGLTSRPDTQYF.

The chain employs TRBV5-4 and TRBJ2-3; TRBD2 agrees at 8 bases. Germline V gives CDR1 SGHNT, CDR2 YYREEE (reference sequence). The CDR3 covers 15 residues. The junction had 0 bases not matched to a gene; V was cut back by 0 bases and J by 0 bases. The CDR3 loop reads CASSLAGGSTDTQYF. DNA for the CDR3: TGTGCCAGCAGCTTGGCGGGAGGGAGCACAGATACGCAGTATTTT.

The chain joins TRBV6-5 to TRBJ1-1; D is perhaps TRBD1 (5 bases). Trimming pared 2 bases from V and 10 bases from J, leaving 14 bases between. The CDR3 is 13 residues long. CDR1 and CDR2 from the germline V gene are MNHEY and SVGAGI. CDR3 coding DNA: TGTGCCAGCAGTTACGGGGGGGAGGGTGTAGCTTTCTTT. Encoded protein: CASSYGGEGVAFF.